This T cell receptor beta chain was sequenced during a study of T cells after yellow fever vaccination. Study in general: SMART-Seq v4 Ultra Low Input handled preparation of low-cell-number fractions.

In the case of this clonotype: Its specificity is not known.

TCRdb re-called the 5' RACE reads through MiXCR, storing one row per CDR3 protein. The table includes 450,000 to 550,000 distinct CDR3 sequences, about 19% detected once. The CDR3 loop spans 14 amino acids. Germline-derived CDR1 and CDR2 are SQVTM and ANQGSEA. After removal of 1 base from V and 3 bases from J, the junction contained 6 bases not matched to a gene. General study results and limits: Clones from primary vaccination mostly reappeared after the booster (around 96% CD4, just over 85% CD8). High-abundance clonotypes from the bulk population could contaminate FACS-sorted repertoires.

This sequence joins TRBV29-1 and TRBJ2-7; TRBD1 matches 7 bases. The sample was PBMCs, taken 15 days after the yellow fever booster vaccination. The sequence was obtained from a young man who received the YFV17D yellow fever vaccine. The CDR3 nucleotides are TGCAGCGTTGAAGTATTCGACAGGGACTACGAGCAGTACTTC. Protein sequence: CSVEVFDRDYEQYF.